These 8 T cell receptor beta chains were all obtained from the same sample, sequenced in a study of cytomegalovirus exposure and HLA in healthy donors. PCR primers comprised 60 Vbeta and 13 Jbeta primers. Assay used: immunoSEQ multiplex PCR; TCRdb lists only in-frame clones, some missing. There are about 65,000 clones in the sample; approximately 80% occur only once, and about 2.9% lies in the top ten. The sample comprised PBMCs. These receptors came from a girl under 18 in good health and CMV-seropositive.

The chain is built from TRBV5-1 and TRBJ2-1; D possibly corresponds to TRBD2 (6 bases). The ends were cut back, 3 bases at V and 5 bases at J, with 9 bases in the middle. CDR1 and CDR2 (germline): SGHRS, YFSETQ. The CDR3 sequence is 13 residues long. CDR3 loop: CASSSGLNNEQFF. The CDR3 DNA reads as TGCGCCAGCAGCTCCGGACTAAACAATGAGCAGTTCTTC.

The chain has TRBV18 and TRBJ1-1; TRBD1 aligns across 7 bases. Trimming cost V 3 bases and J 0 bases; bases outside gene matches: 7. There are 16 residues in the CDR3. Per the germline V gene, CDR1 is KGHSH and CDR2 is LQKENI. The CDR3 spells CASSPLTGQLNTEAFF. CDR3 nucleotide sequence: TGTGCCAGCTCACCGCTAACGGGACAGTTGAACACTGAAGCTTTCTTT.

In its sample, this clone was seen once. V usage is TRBV5-4 and J usage is TRBJ2-7; TRBD2 agrees at 9 bases. CDR3 size: 15 residues. The germline V gene has CDR1 SGHNT and CDR2 YYREEE (reference sequence). The J segment lost 5 bases and the V segment lost 0 bases, leaving 6 bases of the junction unmatched. CDR3 residues: CASSLEAGGNDEQYF. The CDR3 DNA reads as TGTGCCAGCAGCTTGGAGGCGGGGGGGAATGACGAGCAGTACTTC.

The J gene is TRBJ2-2, the V gene TRBV19; D gene uncertain. This CDR3 contains 11 residues. Germline V lookup: CDR1 LNHDA, CDR2 SQIVND (reference sequence). V lost 1 base, J lost 8 bases, and 2 bases lay in between. The CDR3 nucleotides are TGTGCCAGTAGTATAGTAGGGGAGCTGTTTTTT. Encoded protein: CASSIVGELFF.

This chain links TRBV13 with TRBJ1-5, with D perhaps TRBD1 (6 bases). Germline V gene sequence: CDR1 PRHDT, CDR2 FYEKMQ (reference sequence). CDR3 length equals 17 residues. V dropped 0 bases and J dropped 4 bases, with 16 bases sitting between them. The chain's CDR3 is CASSLGRAEGGNQPQHF. The DNA for the CDR3 is TGTGCCAGCAGCTTAGGCCGGGCGGAGGGGGGGAATCAGCCCCAGCATTTT.

CDR3 in DNA: TGTGCCAGCAGGGTCGGCACTGAAGCTTTCTTT. It specifies CASRVGTEAFF. The rearrangement uses TRBV28 and TRBJ1-1; D remains unclear. Deletions cut 6 bases from V and 4 bases from J, with 6 bases between. The CDR3 consists of 11 residues. Germline loops: CDR1 MDHEN, CDR2 SYDVKM.

The DNA for the CDR3 is TGTGCCAGCAGTACTACAGGGGGCGCGAACACTGAAGCTTTCTTT. Amino acid sequence: CASSTTGGANTEAFF. The genes are TRBV6-1 and TRBJ1-1; 9 positions match TRBD1. The CDR3 spans 15 residues. Looked up from germline, CDR1 is MNHNS and CDR2 is SASEGT. The junction had 5 bases not matched to a gene; V was cut back by 5 bases and J by 1 base.

The rearrangement joins TRBV6-5 to TRBJ2-6, with D possibly matching TRBD2 (5 bases). CDR3 length: 15 amino acids. V lost 5 bases to trimming and J lost 0 bases, with 8 bases between them. CDR1 is MNHEY, CDR2 SVGAGI, per germline. The CDR3 protein is CASSPLASGANVLTF. CDR3 DNA: TGTGCCAGCAGTCCCCTAGCCTCTGGGGCCAACGTCCTGACTTTC.